Presented here are 27 T cell receptor beta chains from one specimen sequenced in a study of monozygotic twins with inflammatory bowel disease (dated by TCRdb to the late 2010s). Library preparation used 5' RACE. TCRdb lists the instrument as Illumina HiSeq 2500. With the reads reprocessed by TCRdb, a single entry stands for each CDR3 protein sequence and no DNA is reported. The sample table records fewer than 110,000 distinct CDR3 sequences. The ten largest clones represent under 2.5% of the sample. The sequenced material came from blood. These TCRs come from a human donor with ulcerative colitis or Crohn's disease, or a healthy co-twin of an affected twin (not recorded which).

CDR3: CASSLALLVGEQFF. The chain recombines TRBV7-9 with TRBJ2-1; TCRdb's D gene call, TRBD2, goes unchecked for lack of DNA. Germline V gives CDR1 SEHNR, CDR2 FQNEAQ (reference sequence). There are 14 residues in the CDR3.

This chain links TRBV20-1 with TRBJ2-2; checking the TCRdb D call of TRBD1 is not possible without DNA. Germline V gene data show CDR1 as DFQATT and CDR2 as SNEGSKA (reference sequence). This CDR3 has 11 residues. CDR3 region: CSVPSGGELFF.

V gene TRBV4-1 combines with J gene TRBJ2-7. The CDR3 sequence is 15 residues long. Per germline, CDR1 MGHRA and CDR2 YSYEKL. The CDR3: CASSQDPGNSYEQYF.

This sequence joins TRBV7-2 and TRBJ2-5. Germline CDR1 reads SGHTA; CDR2 reads FQGNSA. The CDR3 is 14 residues long. The chain's CDR3 is CASSLSGAQETQYF.

The rearrangement uses TRBV18 and TRBJ2-2; no DNA is available, so the TRBD2 call from TCRdb remains unchecked. In germline, CDR1 is KGHSH, CDR2 LQKENI. This CDR3 is 14 amino acids long. CDR3: CASSPELDTGELFF.

CDR3 loop: CASSPSAYEQYF. The chain uses TRBV18 and TRBJ2-7. CDR1 KGHSH and CDR2 LQKENI come from the germline V gene. This CDR3 region has 12 residues.

This chain joins TRBV5-1 and TRBJ1-6; TCRdb outputs TRBD1, but without DNA this stays unchecked. The V gene's germline CDR1 is SGHRS and CDR2 YFSETQ. This CDR3 is 16 amino acids long. CDR3 amino acids: CASSLAGTGENSPLHF.

The chain's CDR3 is CASSEGQGPHEQYF. This chain links TRBV5-1 with TRBJ2-7; the TCRdb call, TRBD1, lacks DNA for checking. Germline loops: CDR1 SGHRS, CDR2 YFSETQ. CDR3 size: 14 residues.

V usage is TRBV7-3 and J usage is TRBJ2-2; TCRdb lists TRBD2, though no DNA is available to test this call. This CDR3 spans 14 amino acids. Germline loops: CDR1 SGHTA, CDR2 FQGTGA. CDR3 loop: CASSQTTSSGELFF. The full variable domain, its missing parts supplied by reference TRBV7-3 and TRBJ2-2, is GAGVSQTPSNKVTEKGKYVELRCDPISGHTALYWYRQSLGQGPEFLIYFQGTGAADDSGLPNDRFFAVRPEGSVSTLKIQRTERGDSAVYLCASSQTTSSGELFFGEGSRLTVL.

The chain is built from TRBV7-2 and TRBJ1-3. CDR3 length: 15 amino acids. CDR1 is SGHTA and CDR2 is FQGNSA in the germline V gene. The CDR3 sequence is CASSLDNGSGNTIYF.

V is TRBV20-1 and J is TRBJ2-1. The CDR3 loop spans 13 amino acids. Germline values: CDR1 DFQATT, CDR2 SNEGSKA (reference sequence). CDR3 in amino acids: CSAGRGLYNEQFF.

V usage is TRBV18 and J usage is TRBJ2-1; checking the TCRdb D call of TRBD2 is not possible without DNA. The CDR3 totals 12 residues. CDR1 and CDR2 from the germline V gene are KGHSH and LQKENI. CDR3 region: CASSPTSVEQFF.

The chain joins TRBV12-3 or TRBV12-4 to TRBJ1-2; TCRdb selects TRBD1, and the lack of DNA leaves this call unchecked. The length of the CDR3 is 16 residues. CDR3 sequence reads: CASSFGPGRIFYGYTF.

This sequence joins TRBV27 and TRBJ2-7; the D gene TCRdb calls, TRBD2, cannot be checked with no DNA. The germline V gene encodes CDR1 MNHEY and CDR2 SMNVEV (reference sequence). The CDR3 totals 13 residues. The CDR3 sequence is CASSRRGLEEQYF.

V is TRBV7-2 and J is TRBJ2-3; checking the TCRdb D call of TRBD1 is not possible without DNA. Looked up from germline, CDR1 is SGHTA and CDR2 is FQGNSA. The CDR3 totals 14 residues. CDR3 protein: CASSLGGVTDTQYF.

V and J are TRBV20-1 and TRBJ1-5; the TCRdb D gene call, TRBD1, has no DNA to confirm it. Per germline, CDR1 DFQATT and CDR2 SNEGSKA (reference sequence). The CDR3 totals 14 residues. The CDR3: CSVRRQGDNQPQHF.

The rearrangement uses TRBV20-1 and TRBJ1-5. Germline V gives CDR1 DFQATT, CDR2 SNEGSKA (reference sequence). CDR3 size: 15 residues. The CDR3 region is CSARNRAARDQPQHF.

The chain uses TRBV20-1 and TRBJ2-7. Germline loops: CDR1 DFQATT, CDR2 SNEGSKA (reference sequence). The CDR3 length is 11 residues. CDR3 amino acids: CSASRGYEQYF.

The rearrangement uses TRBV5-1 and TRBJ1-5; lacking DNA, the TRBD1 call made by TCRdb goes unchecked. CDR1 SGHRS and CDR2 YFSETQ come from the germline V gene. The CDR3 totals 15 residues. The CDR3: CASSLGAGRNQPQHF.

CDR3 in amino acids: CASTAKVYEYNEQFF. V usage is TRBV5-1 and J usage is TRBJ2-1. This CDR3 contains 15 residues. Germline CDR1 reads SGHRS; CDR2 reads YFSETQ.

The chain links TRBV24-1 to TRBJ2-5; lacking DNA, the TRBD1 call made by TCRdb goes unchecked. Germline V CDR1 and CDR2: KGHDR, SFDVKD. The CDR3 contains 14 residues. The CDR3 region is CATSDLHGGETQYF.

V gene TRBV7-2 combines with J gene TRBJ2-7. Germline CDR1 reads SGHTA; CDR2 reads FQGNSA. The CDR3 runs to 16 residues. This CDR3 is CASSITYSHRPYEQYF.

The chain couples TRBV24-1 to TRBJ2-4; the D gene TCRdb calls, TRBD1, cannot be checked with no DNA. The CDR3 loop spans 19 amino acids. The V gene's germline CDR1 is KGHDR and CDR2 SFDVKD. The CDR3 loop reads CATFPKATVHLLPKNIQYF.

This chain connects TRBV6-6 to TRBJ2-4; the D call of TRBD1 rests on TCRdb alone, since no DNA is present to check it. Germline V gives CDR1 MNHNY, CDR2 SVGAGI (reference sequence). This CDR3 is 13 amino acids long. The CDR3 spells CASSRAAKNIQYF.

The genes are TRBV10-3 and TRBJ2-1. The CDR3 is 13 amino acids. Germline CDR1 is ENHRY and CDR2 is SYGVKD. CDR3 in amino acids: CAISVGAYNEQFF.

The CDR3 sequence: CASIKSGRAYNEQFF. The V gene is TRBV7-2, the J gene TRBJ2-1. Germline V gives CDR1 SGHTA, CDR2 FQGNSA. This CDR3 is built from 15 residues. The entire variable domain, with the rest obtained from reference TRBV7-2 and TRBJ2-1, is as follows: GAGVSQSPSNKVTEKGKDVELRCDPISGHTALYWYRQSLGQGLEFLIYFQGNSAPDKSGLPSDRFSAERTGGSVSTLTIQRTQQEDSAVYLCASIKSGRAYNEQFFGPGTRLTVL.

The J gene is TRBJ1-3, the V gene TRBV7-2. The CDR3 extends over 14 amino acids. Looked up from germline, CDR1 is SGHTA and CDR2 is FQGNSA. The CDR3 sequence: CASSLLGSGNTIYF.